This T cell receptor (beta chain) appears in the sequencing data of a study of tumor-infiltrating lymphocytes in localized non-small cell lung cancer. Overall study context: The cohort mixed smokers and never-smokers, several histologies, and some post-neoadjuvant-chemotherapy samples.

Germline V gene lookup returns CDR1 LGHNA and CDR2 YSLEER. Trimming pared 0 bases from V and 7 bases from J, leaving 16 bases between. This CDR3 is 15 amino acids long. Findings and caveats of the study: Only some patients had TCR sequencing, depending on available tissue.

Only a few counts were recorded for this clone. The antigen is not known. This table comes from immunoSEQ multiplex PCR, and its TCRdb copy is limited to in-frame clones, with some not included. In the table there are thousands of clones, around half of which are singletons. The sequenced material came from uninvolved lung tissue not adjacent to the tumor. The sequence came from a human donor with non-small cell lung cancer. Some clones in this sample may be carry-over from other donors' samples. The chain has TRBV4-3 and TRBJ2-7; D perhaps matches TRBD2 (6 bases). This CDR3 is CASSQDRTTQREQYF. The DNA for the CDR3 is TGCGCCAGCAGCCAAGATCGGACTACGCAGCGGGAGCAGTACTTC.